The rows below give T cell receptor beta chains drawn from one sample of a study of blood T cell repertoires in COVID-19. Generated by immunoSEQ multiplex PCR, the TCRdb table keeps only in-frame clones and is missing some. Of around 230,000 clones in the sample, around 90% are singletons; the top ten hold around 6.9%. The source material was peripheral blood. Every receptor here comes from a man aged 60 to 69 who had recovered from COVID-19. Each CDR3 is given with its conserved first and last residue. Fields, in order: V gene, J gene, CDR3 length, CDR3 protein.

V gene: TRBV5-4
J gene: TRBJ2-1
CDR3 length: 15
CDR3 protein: CASSLRTGGVFEQFF

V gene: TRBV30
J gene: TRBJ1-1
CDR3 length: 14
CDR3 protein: CAWSRTGLDTEAFF

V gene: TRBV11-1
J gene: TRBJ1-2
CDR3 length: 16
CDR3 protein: CASSSPGTGGNYGYTF

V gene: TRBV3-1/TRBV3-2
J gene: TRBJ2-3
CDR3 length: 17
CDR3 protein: CASAYNWGSGYTDTQYF

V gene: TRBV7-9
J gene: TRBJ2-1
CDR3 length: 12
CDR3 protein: CASQSQGTEQFF

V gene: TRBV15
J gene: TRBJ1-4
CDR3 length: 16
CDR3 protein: CATSRDVQGAEEKLFF

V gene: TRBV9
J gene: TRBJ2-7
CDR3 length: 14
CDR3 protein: CASSVTGGPYEQYF

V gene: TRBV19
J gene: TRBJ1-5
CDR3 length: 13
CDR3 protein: CASSILGDQPQHF

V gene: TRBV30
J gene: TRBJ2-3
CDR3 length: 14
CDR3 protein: CAWRTGGSTDTQYF

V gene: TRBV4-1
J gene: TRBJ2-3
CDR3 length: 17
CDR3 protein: CASSQETWDRGRDTQYF

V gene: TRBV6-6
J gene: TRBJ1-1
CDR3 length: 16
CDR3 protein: CASSYLGQGPNTEAFF